These 4 T cell receptor beta chains share one sample of origin, sequenced in a study of cytomegalovirus exposure and HLA in healthy donors. Both 60 Vbeta primers and 13 Jbeta primers went into the PCR. Method: immunoSEQ multiplex PCR; TCRdb's copy keeps in-frame clones and lacks some. The sample lists roughly 150,000 clones; approximately 70% were seen once. The specimen was PBMCs. Receptors were obtained from a woman between 18 and 29 years old in good health and CMV-seropositive.

Written as DNA, the CDR3 is TGTGCCAGCAGCTTAGGTCGGGACAGCGGCCCTCGTGGAAACACCATATATTTT. It encodes CASSLGRDSGPRGNTIYF. V is TRBV11-2 and J is TRBJ1-3; 7 positions agree with TRBD1. Trimming cost V 1 base and J 3 bases; bases outside gene matches: 12. The germline V gene has CDR1 SGHAT and CDR2 FQNNGV. CDR3 size: 18 residues.

The chain is built from TRBV6-5 and TRBJ2-1; D is unclear. From germline, CDR1 is MNHEY and CDR2 SVGAGI. This CDR3 has 14 amino acids. Trimming cost V 6 bases and J 7 bases, with 16 bases left between them. CDR3 in amino acids: CASSPREPSNEQFF. Written as DNA, the CDR3 is TGTGCCAGCAGCCCGAGAGAACCGTCAAATGAGCAGTTCTTC.

As to this clone: A read error may account for a junction end that differs from germline. The rearrangement uses TRBV7-3 and TRBJ2-3, with D possibly being TRBD2 (6 bases). The CDR3 contains 15 residues. Germline assignment: CDR1 SGHTA and CDR2 FQGTGA. The CDR3 sequence: CASGFPGDSTDTQYF. The CDR3 nucleotides are TGTGCCAGCGGCTTCCCGGGGGATAGCACAGATACGCAGTATTTT.

This clone was found a few times. The chain has TRBV9 and TRBJ1-4; the D gene is possibly TRBD1 (5 bases). Trimming removed 0 bases from V and 4 bases from J, with 19 bases in between. The length of the CDR3 is 18 residues. Per the germline V gene, CDR1 is SGDLS and CDR2 is YYNGEE. In nucleotides, the CDR3 is TGTGCCAGCAGCGTAGGGGAAATAGGGGCCGCCGGTAATGAAAAACTGTTTTTT. Its translation is CASSVGEIGAAGNEKLFF.